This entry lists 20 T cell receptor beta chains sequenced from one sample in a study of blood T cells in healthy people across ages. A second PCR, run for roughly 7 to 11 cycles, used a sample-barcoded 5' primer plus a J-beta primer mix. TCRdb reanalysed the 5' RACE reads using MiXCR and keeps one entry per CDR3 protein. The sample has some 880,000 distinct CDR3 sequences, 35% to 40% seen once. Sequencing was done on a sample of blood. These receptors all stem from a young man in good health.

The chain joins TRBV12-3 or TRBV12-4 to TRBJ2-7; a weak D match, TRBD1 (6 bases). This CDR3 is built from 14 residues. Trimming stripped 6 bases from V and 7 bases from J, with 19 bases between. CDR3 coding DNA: TGTGCCAGCAGGGATTCAGACAGGTACAATGAGCAGTACTTC. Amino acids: CASRDSDRYNEQYF.

The CDR3 here is CSARLPPYGYTF. As DNA, the CDR3 is TGCAGTGCTAGACTCCCTCCCTATGGCTACACCTTC. The chain recombines TRBV20-1 with TRBJ1-2; no clear D gene. V shed 2 bases and J shed 4 bases, with 8 bases lying between them. The CDR3 length is 12 residues. CDR1 and CDR2 from the germline V gene are DFQATT and SNEGSKA (reference sequence).

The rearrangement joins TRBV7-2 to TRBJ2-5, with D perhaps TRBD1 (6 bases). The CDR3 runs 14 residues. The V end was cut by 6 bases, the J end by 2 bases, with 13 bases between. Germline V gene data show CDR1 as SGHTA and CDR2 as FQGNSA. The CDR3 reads CASRLTGTQETQYF. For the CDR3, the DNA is TGTGCCAGCAGACTTACCGGGACACAAGAGACCCAGTACTTC.

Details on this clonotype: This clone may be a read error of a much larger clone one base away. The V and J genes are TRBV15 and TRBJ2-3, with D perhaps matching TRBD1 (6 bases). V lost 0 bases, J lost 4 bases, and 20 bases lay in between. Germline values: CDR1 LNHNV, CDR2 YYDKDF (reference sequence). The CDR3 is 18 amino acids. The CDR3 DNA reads TGTGCCACCAGCAGAGATGGATTGGACAGTGAGGTCCCAGATACGCAGTATTTT. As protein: CATSRDGLDSEVPDTQYF.

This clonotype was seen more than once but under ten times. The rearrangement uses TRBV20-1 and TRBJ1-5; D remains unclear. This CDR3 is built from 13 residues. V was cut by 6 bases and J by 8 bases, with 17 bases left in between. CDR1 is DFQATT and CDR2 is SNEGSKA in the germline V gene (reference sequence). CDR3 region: CSAPERWGEPQHF. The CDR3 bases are TGCAGTGCCCCGGAAAGGTGGGGTGAGCCCCAGCATTTT.

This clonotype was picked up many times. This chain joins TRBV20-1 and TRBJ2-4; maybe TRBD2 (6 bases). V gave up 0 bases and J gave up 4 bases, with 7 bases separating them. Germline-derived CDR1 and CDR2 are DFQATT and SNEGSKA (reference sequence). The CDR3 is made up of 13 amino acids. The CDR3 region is CSARESGKNIQYF. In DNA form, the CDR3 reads TGCAGTGCTAGAGAGAGCGGGAAAAACATTCAGTACTTC.

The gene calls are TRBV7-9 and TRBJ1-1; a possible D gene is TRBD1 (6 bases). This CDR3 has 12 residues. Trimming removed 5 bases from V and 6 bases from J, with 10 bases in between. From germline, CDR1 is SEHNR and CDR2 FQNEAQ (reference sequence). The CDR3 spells CASSPGAPEAFF. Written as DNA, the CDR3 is TGTGCCAGCAGCCCGGGGGCCCCTGAAGCTTTCTTT. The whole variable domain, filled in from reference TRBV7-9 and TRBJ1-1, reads DTGVSQNPRHKITKRGQNVTFRCDPISEHNRLYWYRQTLGQGPEFLTYFQNEAQLEKSRLLSDRFSAERPKGSFSTLEIQRTEQGDSAMYLCASSPGAPEAFFGQGTRLTVV.

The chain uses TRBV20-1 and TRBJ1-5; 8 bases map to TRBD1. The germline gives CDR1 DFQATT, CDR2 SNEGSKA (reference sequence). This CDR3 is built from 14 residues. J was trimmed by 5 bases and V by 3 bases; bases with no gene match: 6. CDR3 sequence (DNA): TGCAGTGCTAGCTCGGACAGGGAATATCAGCCCCAGCATTTT. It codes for CSASSDREYQPQHF.

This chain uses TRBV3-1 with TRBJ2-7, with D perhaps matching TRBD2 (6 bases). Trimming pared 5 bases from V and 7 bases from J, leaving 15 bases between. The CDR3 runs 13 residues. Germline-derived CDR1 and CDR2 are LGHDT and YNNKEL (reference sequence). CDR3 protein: CASSEGTLGEQYF. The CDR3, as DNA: TGTGCCAGCAGCGAAGGGACTCTGGGGGAGCAGTACTTC.

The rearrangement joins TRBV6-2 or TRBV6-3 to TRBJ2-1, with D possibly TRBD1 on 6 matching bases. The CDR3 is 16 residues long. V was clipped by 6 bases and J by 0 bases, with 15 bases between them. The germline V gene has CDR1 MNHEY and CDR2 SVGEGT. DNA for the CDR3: TGTGCCAGCAGCCCTCTTAAGGGGGACTCCTACAATGAGCAGTTCTTC. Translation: CASSPLKGDSYNEQFF.

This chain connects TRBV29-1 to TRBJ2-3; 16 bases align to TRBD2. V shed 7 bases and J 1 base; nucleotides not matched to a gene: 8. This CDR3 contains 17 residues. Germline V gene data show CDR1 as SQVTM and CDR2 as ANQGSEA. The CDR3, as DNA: TGCAGCGCAACCGGGACTAGCGGGGGGGGAGGCACAGATACGCAGTATTTT. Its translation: CSATGTSGGGGTDTQYF.

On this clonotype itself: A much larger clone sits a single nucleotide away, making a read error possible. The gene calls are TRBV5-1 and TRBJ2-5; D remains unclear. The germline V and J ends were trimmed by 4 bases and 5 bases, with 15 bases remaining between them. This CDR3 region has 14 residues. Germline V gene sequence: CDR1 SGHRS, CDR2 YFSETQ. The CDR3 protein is CASSPSRSGETQYF. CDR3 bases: TGCGCCAGCAGCCCCTCTCGATCCGGGGAGACCCAGTACTTC.

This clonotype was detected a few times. CDR3 region: CASSSRETGNIQYF. CDR3 sequence (DNA): TGTGCCAGCAGCTCGCGGGAAACCGGAAACATTCAGTACTTC. The chain carries TRBV7-9 and TRBJ2-4; TRBD2 might be the D (6 bases). CDR1 is SEHNR, CDR2 FQNEAQ, per germline (reference sequence). The V gene lost 4 bases and the J gene lost 6 bases, with 13 bases spanning the gap. The CDR3 extends over 14 amino acids.

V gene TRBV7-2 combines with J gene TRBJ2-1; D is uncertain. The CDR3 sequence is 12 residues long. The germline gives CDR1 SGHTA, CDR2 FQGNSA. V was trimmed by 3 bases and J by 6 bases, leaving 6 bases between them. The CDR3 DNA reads TGTGCCAGCAGCTTCCTCGTCAATGAGCAGTTCTTC. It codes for CASSFLVNEQFF.

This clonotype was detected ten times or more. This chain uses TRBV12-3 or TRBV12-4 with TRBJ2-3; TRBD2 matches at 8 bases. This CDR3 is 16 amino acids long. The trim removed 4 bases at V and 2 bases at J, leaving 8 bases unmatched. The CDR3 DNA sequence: TGTGCCAGCAGTTATTCCGGGACTAGATCCACAGATACGCAGTATTTT. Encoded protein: CASSYSGTRSTDTQYF.

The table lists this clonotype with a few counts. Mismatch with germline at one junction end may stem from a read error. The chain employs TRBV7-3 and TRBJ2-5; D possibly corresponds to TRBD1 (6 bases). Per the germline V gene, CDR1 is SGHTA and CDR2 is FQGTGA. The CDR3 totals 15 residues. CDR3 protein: CASSLTTGMGETQYF. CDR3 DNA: TGTGCCAGCAGTTTAACTACAGGGATGGGGGAGACCCAGTACTTC.

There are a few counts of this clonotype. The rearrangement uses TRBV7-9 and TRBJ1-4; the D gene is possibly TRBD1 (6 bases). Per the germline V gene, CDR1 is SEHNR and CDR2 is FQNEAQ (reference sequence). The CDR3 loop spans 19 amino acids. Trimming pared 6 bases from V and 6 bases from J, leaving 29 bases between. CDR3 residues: CASRLGSYRDPKEHEKLFF. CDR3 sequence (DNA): TGTGCCAGCAGACTAGGAAGTTACAGGGATCCAAAAGAACATGAAAAACTGTTTTTT.

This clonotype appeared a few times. The CDR3 DNA sequence: TGTGCCAGCAGTGAAGGACGGGGCGCGCGGGAAAAACTGTTTTTT. Protein sequence: CASSEGRGAREKLFF. V gene TRBV2 combines with J gene TRBJ1-4; weak D call: TRBD1 (5 bases). The germline CDR1 and CDR2 sequences are SNHLY and FYNNEI. V shed 1 base and J shed 8 bases, with 14 bases lying between them. The CDR3 runs 15 residues.

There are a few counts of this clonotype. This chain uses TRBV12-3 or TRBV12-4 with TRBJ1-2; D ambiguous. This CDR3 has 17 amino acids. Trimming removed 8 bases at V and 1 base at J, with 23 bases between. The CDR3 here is CASGGVVAEKNNYGYTF. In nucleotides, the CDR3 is TGTGCCAGCGGCGGGGTAGTGGCAGAGAAGAATAACTATGGCTACACCTTC.

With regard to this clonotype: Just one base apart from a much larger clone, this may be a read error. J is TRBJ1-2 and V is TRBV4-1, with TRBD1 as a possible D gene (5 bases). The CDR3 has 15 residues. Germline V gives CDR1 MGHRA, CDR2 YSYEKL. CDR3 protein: CAGSQVGAPPDGYTF. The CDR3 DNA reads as TGCGCCGGCAGCCAAGTTGGGGCGCCTCCGGATGGCTACACCTTC.